This T cell receptor (beta chain) was documented in a study of T cell changes during pregnancy in multiple sclerosis. The table lists this clone with a few counts. V was pared by 5 bases and J by 0 bases, with 14 bases between. CDR3 size: 17 residues. Germline V gene lookup returns CDR1 KGHSH and CDR2 LQKENI. Profiled with immunoSEQ multiplex PCR; TCRdb holds only in-frame clones, not every one. The sample contains about 87,000 clones, just under 95% of which appear only once. The receptor comes from a female donor in good health, enrolled as a control in a pregnancy study. V and J are TRBV18 and TRBJ2-6; tentative D call: TRBD2 (6 bases). The starting material was peripheral blood, obtained in the third trimester of pregnancy. In nucleotides, the CDR3 is TGTGCCAGCTCAGGTACAGGAGGGCTCTCTGGGGCCAACGTCCTGACTTTC. It yields the protein CASSGTGGLSGANVLTF.